This section outlines one T cell receptor beta chain sequence together with its context. Its target is unknown. Distinct nucleotide sequences in the sample also encode this CDR3. The test was conducted at deep level. Measured with immunoSEQ multiplex PCR; TCRdb has only the in-frame clones, and not every one. This sample has about a million clones, with more than 65% found just once. Germline V CDR1 and CDR2: SGDLS, YYNGEE. Trimming took 0 bases from V and 4 from J; bases not matched to a gene: 3. This CDR3 contains 15 residues. The data originate from a study of shared clonotypes between healthy human individuals. Points from the study as a whole: Sampling covered blood only; tissue repertoires likely differ.

Sequenced sample: memory CD4+ T cells sorted from blood. As to subset: CD45RA-negative fraction. The source is a man between 18 and 35 years old in good health. The chain employs TRBV9 and TRBJ2-1, with 8 bases lining up with TRBD2. The chain's CDR3 is CASSVGTGGYNEQFF. CDR3 DNA sequence: TGTGCCAGCAGCGTAGGGACGGGAGGGTACAATGAGCAGTTCTTC.